Shown below are 21 T cell receptor beta chains from a single sample sequenced in a study of yellow fever vaccine responses in identical twins (dated by TCRdb to 2016 to 2019). The receptor library was made with RT-PCR. Sequenced on an Illumina HiSeq 2500. TCRdb handled the public reads itself, with Q25 trimming in fastp and clone calling in MiXCR, and kept productive beta chains. Rows merge per CDR3 protein into single entries with the most common DNA and genes. For this sample the table gives 5,000 or so distinct CDR3 sequences, of which around nine tenths were detected only once. Less than 2% of the sample is taken by the ten largest. Material: T cells from blood (PBMCs), unsorted or a sorted subset (not recorded which), obtained before or after yellow fever vaccination (not recorded which). The receptors originated from a woman younger than 35 who received the yellow fever vaccine. Donor details come from another sample of the same person, matched by shared clones.

J is TRBJ1-1 and V is TRBV4-1; TRBD1 might be the D (5 bases). The germline gives CDR1 MGHRA, CDR2 YSYEKL. Trimming stripped 0 bases from V and 6 bases from J, with 5 bases between. CDR3 length: 12 residues. The CDR3 nucleotides read TGCGCCAGCAGCCAAGAGGGGGCTGAAGCTTTCTTT. This sequence encodes CASSQEGAEAFF.

The rearrangement joins TRBV5-1 to TRBJ2-5; TRBD2 is a possible D gene (6 bases). V was clipped by 0 bases and J by 0 bases, with 9 bases between them. Germline loops: CDR1 SGHRS, CDR2 YFSETQ. The CDR3 is 15 residues long. The CDR3 DNA is TGCGCCAGCAGCTTGGAGGGAGGATACCAAGAGACCCAGTACTTC. This encodes CASSLEGGYQETQYF.

CDR3 sequence reads: CASSPTPGAQETQYF. The CDR3 coding sequence is TGTGCCAGCAGCCCAACACCGGGGGCGCAAGAGACCCAGTACTTC. V gene TRBV7-9 combines with J gene TRBJ2-5; D may match TRBD1 or TRBD2 (6 bases each). Deletions cut 5 bases from V and 2 bases from J, with 15 bases between. Per germline, CDR1 SEHNR and CDR2 FQNEAQ (reference sequence). The CDR3 totals 15 residues. Filled out from reference TRBV7-9 and TRBJ2-5, the complete variable domain reads DTGVSQNPRHKITKRGQNVTFRCDPISEHNRLYWYRQTLGQGPEFLTYFQNEAQLEKSRLLSDRFSAERPKGSFSTLEIQRTEQGDSAMYLCASSPTPGAQETQYFGPGTRLLVL.

The rearrangement links TRBV6-1 to TRBJ1-5; D may be TRBD1 (5 bases). The V and J ends lost 6 bases and 2 bases respectively, with 14 bases between them. CDR1 and CDR2 (germline): MNHNS, SASEGT. This CDR3 has 15 amino acids. The CDR3 DNA follows: TGTGCCAGCAGAGGACACCTTGGGGGCAATCAGCCCCAGCATTTT. Translated, it gives CASRGHLGGNQPQHF.

This clonotype was seen just once. V gene TRBV6-2 or TRBV6-3 combines with J gene TRBJ1-6, with D uncertain. This CDR3 has 12 residues. Germline assignment: CDR1 MNHEY and CDR2 SVGEGT. Trimming stripped 2 bases from V and 9 bases from J, with 5 bases between. The CDR3 sequence: CASSYQSSPLHF. For the CDR3, the DNA is TGTGCCAGCAGTTACCAGAGTTCACCCCTCCACTTT.

The chain is built from TRBV14 and TRBJ1-3, with D maybe TRBD1 (6 bases). Germline V gene data show CDR1 as SGHDN and CDR2 as FVKESK. CDR3 length equals 17 residues. V gave up 4 bases and J gave up 0 bases, with 16 bases separating them. CDR3 DNA sequence: TGTGCCAGCAGCCCCAAGAGGACAGTTTACTCTGGAAACACCATATATTTT. Its translation: CASSPKRTVYSGNTIYF.

This chain links TRBV28 with TRBJ2-7, with 9 bases lining up with TRBD2. The V gene's germline CDR1 is MDHEN and CDR2 SYDVKM. CDR3 size: 16 residues. J lost 3 bases, V lost 1 base, and 7 bases had no gene match. The CDR3 sequence: CASSLLTSGGDYEQYF. The CDR3 DNA reads TGTGCCAGCAGTTTATTGACTAGCGGAGGAGACTACGAGCAGTACTTC.

The chain combines TRBV29-1 with TRBJ2-1; unclear D gene. Germline CDR1 SQVTM, CDR2 ANQGSEA. This CDR3 contains 12 residues. The V end lost 8 bases, the J end lost 4 bases, and 12 bases lay between the germline ends. The CDR3 DNA sequence: TGCAGCCCGCACGGGTCGTACAATGAGCAGTTCTTC. This translates into CSPHGSYNEQFF.

The chain joins TRBV14 to TRBJ2-1, with no clear D. The V and J ends lost 3 bases and 10 bases respectively, with 7 bases between them. Germline CDR1 and CDR2: SGHDN and FVKESK. The CDR3 spans 11 residues. The CDR3 loop reads CASSQAREQFF. In DNA form, the CDR3 reads TGTGCCAGCAGCCAGGCGAGGGAGCAGTTCTTC.

The V call is TRBV2, the J call TRBJ2-7; D gene uncertain. The CDR3 extends over 14 amino acids. The ends were cut back, 3 bases at V and 2 bases at J, with 11 bases in the middle. Per germline, CDR1 SNHLY and CDR2 FYNNEI. This CDR3 reads CASSERLVAYEQYF. The DNA for the CDR3 is TGTGCCAGCAGTGAGAGGCTGGTCGCCTACGAGCAGTACTTC.

J is TRBJ2-3 and V is TRBV29-1, with TRBD1 matching over 7 bases. Germline CDR1 is SQVTM and CDR2 is ANQGSEA. The J segment lost 0 bases and the V segment lost 3 bases, leaving 6 bases of the junction unmatched. The CDR3 extends over 15 amino acids. CDR3 amino acids: CSVEGQLSSTDTQYF. The DNA for the CDR3 is TGCAGCGTTGAGGGACAGCTCTCTAGCACAGATACGCAGTATTTT.

The chain couples TRBV29-1 to TRBJ2-3, with 8 bases aligning to TRBD2. Germline V gene sequence: CDR1 SQVTM, CDR2 ANQGSEA. After removal of 0 bases from V and 1 base from J, the junction contained 12 bases not matched to a gene. The CDR3 sequence is 18 residues long. CDR3 DNA sequence: TGCAGCGTTGAAGATTTTTTCGAAGCGGGAGTCCGCACAGATACGCAGTATTTT. Protein product: CSVEDFFEAGVRTDTQYF.

This clonotype was counted between two and nine times. The chain has TRBV3-1 and TRBJ2-7, with D maybe TRBD2 (5 bases). From germline, CDR1 is LGHDT and CDR2 YNNKEL (reference sequence). Trimming stripped 0 bases from V and 1 base from J, with 13 bases between. This CDR3 spans 16 amino acids. In DNA form, the CDR3 reads TGTGCCAGCAGCCAAGATACGGGGTCGTCGTCCTACGAGCAGTACTTC. It translates to CASSQDTGSSSYEQYF.

This clonotype has just one count. The V and J genes are TRBV18 and TRBJ2-7; unclear D gene. Germline CDR1 is KGHSH and CDR2 is LQKENI. The V end was cut by 2 bases, the J end by 3 bases, with 5 bases between. The CDR3 covers 12 residues. CDR3 sequence: CASSPMIYEQYF. CDR3 sequence (DNA): TGTGCCAGCTCACCAATGATCTACGAGCAGTACTTC.

The chain combines TRBV4-2 with TRBJ2-1; D is unresolved. CDR1 is LGHNA and CDR2 is YNFKEQ in the germline V gene. The CDR3 loop spans 14 amino acids. The ends were cut back, 1 base at V and 3 bases at J, with 7 bases in the middle. This CDR3 reads CASSQGPSYNEQFF. The CDR3 DNA follows: TGTGCCAGCAGCCAAGGCCCAAGCTACAATGAGCAGTTCTTC.

This chain's CDR3 is CASRAPVESRGEQYF. In DNA form, the CDR3 reads TGTGCCAGCAGGGCCCCCGTAGAAAGCCGAGGGGAGCAGTACTTC. The rearrangement joins TRBV13 to TRBJ2-7, with D tentatively TRBD2 (5 bases). Trimming shortened V by 6 bases and J by 7 bases, and 22 bases separated the two germline ends. Germline loops: CDR1 PRHDT, CDR2 FYEKMQ (reference sequence). CDR3 length equals 15 residues.

The chain links TRBV15 to TRBJ2-5; D gene unclear. Deletions cut 3 bases from V and 4 bases from J, with 9 bases between. This CDR3 region has 13 residues. Germline V gives CDR1 LNHNV, CDR2 YYDKDF (reference sequence). CDR3 amino acids: CATSSWIGETQYF. In DNA form, the CDR3 reads TGTGCCACCAGCAGCTGGATCGGAGAGACCCAGTACTTC.

This CDR3 reads CSVEVYGDGETQYF. Written as DNA, the CDR3 is TGCAGCGTTGAAGTGTATGGGGATGGAGAGACCCAGTACTTC. J is TRBJ2-5 and V is TRBV29-1, with no clear D. Trimming shortened V by 1 base and J by 4 bases, and 13 bases separated the two germline ends. Germline V lookup: CDR1 SQVTM, CDR2 ANQGSEA. The CDR3 spans 14 residues.

The rearrangement joins TRBV18 to TRBJ2-7, with 8 bases matching TRBD1. Looked up from germline, CDR1 is KGHSH and CDR2 is LQKENI. This CDR3 region has 13 residues. Germline trimming cut 4 bases from V and 2 bases from J; bases unmatched to any gene: 1. The CDR3 DNA reads TGTGCCAGCTCACGGGACAGGACCTACGAGCAGTACTTC. Translated: CASSRDRTYEQYF.

The chain recombines TRBV6-5 with TRBJ1-2, with TRBD1 matching over 11 bases. The germline CDR1 and CDR2 sequences are MNHEY and SVGAGI. J lost 8 bases, V lost 2 bases, and 7 bases had no gene match. This CDR3 spans 15 amino acids. Written as DNA, the CDR3 is TGTGCCAGCAGTTACCCCGGGACAGGGGGTCAGGGCTACACCTTC. Its protein product is CASSYPGTGGQGYTF.

The rearrangement links TRBV10-3 to TRBJ1-4, with no clear D. Deletions cut 6 bases from V and 6 bases from J, with 11 bases between. The CDR3 consists of 13 residues. The germline V gene encodes CDR1 ENHRY and CDR2 SYGVKD. The CDR3, as DNA: TGTGCCATCAGCCGAAACAGCGATGAAAAACTGTTTTTT. It codes for CAISRNSDEKLFF.